This is a list of T cell receptor beta chains from one sample in a study of OX40 agonist ivuxolimab in advanced cancers. Libraries were prepared by immunoSEQ multiplex PCR; TCRdb keeps only in-frame clonotypes and omits some of them. The sample records about 42,000 clones, 75% to 90% being singletons. The sequenced sample was CD4+ or CD8+ T cells sorted from blood, obtained in a trial of the OX40 agonist ivuxolimab. These TCRs come from an adult with an advanced solid tumor such as melanoma, head and neck, liver or kidney cancer. The CDR3 runs from the conserved cysteine through the conserved F or W. The order of the fields is J gene, clone size, V gene, D gene, CDR3 protein, CDR3 DNA. A D gene is named only where the DNA matches it firmly. Clone size is not always given. Where it is, it says once, few, many or a class for expanded clones.

>TRBJ2-7|-|TRBV9|TRBD2
CASSVAGTSDYEQYF
TGTGCCAGCAGCGTAGCCGGGACTAGTGACTACGAGCAGTACTTC
>TRBJ2-7|-|TRBV19|-
CASSPDRALKEQYF
TGTGCCAGTAGTCCCGACAGAGCCCTGAAGGAGCAGTACTTC
>TRBJ1-2|-|TRBV7-8|-
CASTRTGGYGYTF
TGTGCCAGCACCCGAACAGGTGGCTATGGCTACACCTTC
>TRBJ2-3|-|TRBV5-1|-
CASSEYGGDTQYF
TGCGCCAGCAGCGAGTATGGGGGAGATACGCAGTATTTT
>TRBJ1-5|-|TRBV28|-
CASRISYNQPQHF
TGTGCCAGCAGGATTAGTTATAATCAGCCCCAGCATTTT
>TRBJ1-5|few|TRBV10-3|-
CAISGDLSNQPQHF
TGTGCCATCAGTGGGGACCTTAGCAATCAGCCCCAGCATTTT
>TRBJ2-1|-|TRBV10-1|TRBD2
CASSAGLVAHEQFF
TGCGCCAGCAGCGCGGGACTAGTGGCCCATGAGCAGTTCTTC
>TRBJ2-1|-|TRBV9|-
CASSVMDGVWEQFF
TGTGCCAGCAGCGTTATGGACGGAGTTTGGGAGCAGTTCTTC
>TRBJ2-5|once|TRBV7-9|TRBD2
CASSLGPSGSQETQYF
TGTGCCAGCAGCTTAGGGCCCAGCGGGAGCCAAGAGACCCAGTACTTC
>TRBJ1-6|-|TRBV15|-
CATSRPNSPLHF
TGTGCCACCAGTAGGCCGAATTCACCCCTCCACTTT
>TRBJ1-2|once|TRBV9|TRBD1
CASSVGPGGFYGYTF
TGTGCCAGCAGCGTAGGTCCAGGGGGTTTCTATGGCTACACCTTC
>TRBJ2-1|-|TRBV9|TRBD2
CASSVGSGRASNEQFF
TGTGCCAGCAGCGTAGGTAGCGGGAGGGCGAGCAATGAGCAGTTCTTC
>TRBJ2-2|-|TRBV6-6|TRBD2
CASCGSTGELFF
TGTGCCAGCTGCGGGAGCACCGGGGAGCTGTTTTTT
>TRBJ2-3|-|TRBV7-8|TRBD1
CASSFLNRDRGQNTQYF
TGTGCCAGCAGCTTCCTGAACCGGGACAGGGGGCAAAATACGCAGTATTTT
>TRBJ2-7|-|TRBV23-1|TRBD1
CASRNPGQGDYEQYF
TGCGCCAGCAGGAACCCGGGACAGGGAGACTACGAGCAGTACTTC
>TRBJ2-7|-|TRBV19|TRBD1
CASSPSPGTGVSYEQYF
TGTGCCAGTAGTCCATCGCCCGGGACAGGAGTCTCCTACGAGCAGTACTTC
>TRBJ2-1|-|TRBV5-1|TRBD1
CASSPGTGSYNEQFF
TGCGCCAGCAGCCCCGGGACAGGGTCCTACAATGAGCAGTTCTTC
>TRBJ2-7|once|TRBV4-1|-
CASSTTPLVGYEQYF
TGCGCCAGCAGCACCACTCCTTTAGTAGGGTACGAGCAGTACTTC
>TRBJ2-3|once|TRBV11-1|TRBD2
CASSLKISLAGERDTQYF
TGTGCCAGCAGCTTAAAAATAAGTTTAGCGGGAGAACGAGATACGCAGTATTTT
>TRBJ1-2|-|TRBV29-1|-
CSVEAGGANYGYTF
TGCAGCGTTGAAGCTGGGGGAGCTAACTATGGCTACACCTTC
>TRBJ2-4|-|TRBV19|-
CASSPLRDSGAKNIQYF
TGTGCCAGTAGTCCCCTTAGGGATTCTGGAGCCAAAAACATTCAGTACTTC
>TRBJ1-4|-|TRBV5-1|-
CASSSGRKDEKLFF
TGCGCCAGCAGCTCGGGGCGGAAGGATGAAAAACTGTTTTTT
>TRBJ2-7|-|TRBV28|TRBD1
CASSLWAGQGSEQYF
TGTGCCAGCAGTTTATGGGCGGGACAGGGCTCCGAGCAGTACTTC
>TRBJ2-5|-|TRBV7-9|TRBD2
CASSFGTSGQETQYF
TGTGCCAGCAGCTTCGGGACTAGCGGACAAGAGACCCAGTACTTC
>TRBJ1-5|-|TRBV30|-
CAWRHGKGQPQHF
TGTGCCTGGAGGCACGGGAAGGGACAGCCCCAGCATTTT
>TRBJ2-7|-|TRBV19|-
CASSTQPHYEQYF
TGTGCCAGTAGTACCCAGCCGCACTACGAGCAGTACTTC
>TRBJ1-5|-|TRBV5-1|TRBD1
CASSPGQNNQPQHF
TGCGCCAGCAGCCCGGGACAGAACAATCAGCCCCAGCATTTT
>TRBJ2-1|few|TRBV2|-
CASFQLGESNEQFF
TGTGCCAGCTTCCAACTGGGGGAGTCCAATGAGCAGTTCTTC
>TRBJ2-1|-|TRBV11-3|TRBD2
CASSPGVAGGSEQFF
TGTGCCAGCAGCCCCGGGGTAGCGGGAGGGAGTGAGCAGTTCTTC
>TRBJ2-7|-|TRBV6-5|-
CASRDSYEQYF
TGTGCCAGCCGAGACTCCTACGAGCAGTACTTC
>TRBJ2-1|-|TRBV19|-
CASNYGGAAYNEQFF
TGTGCCAGTAATTACGGTGGGGCTGCCTACAATGAGCAGTTCTTC
>TRBJ1-4|-|TRBV19|-
CASSTGGNEKLFF
TGTGCCAGTAGTACCGGGGGCAATGAAAAACTGTTTTTT
>TRBJ2-7|-|TRBV19|TRBD2
CASTGLAGDEQYF
TGTGCCAGCACGGGACTAGCGGGAGACGAGCAGTACTTC
>TRBJ1-5|-|TRBV2|-
CASRAQGPVGPQHF
TGTGCCAGCAGAGCCCAGGGGCCCGTTGGGCCCCAGCATTTT
>TRBJ2-7|-|TRBV18|-
CASSPQLQNYEQYF
TGTGCCAGCTCACCACAGCTACAGAACTACGAGCAGTACTTC
>TRBJ1-3|-|TRBV6-5|-
CASSYSSGPSGNTIYF
TGTGCCAGCAGTTACTCGTCGGGACCTTCTGGAAACACCATATATTTT
>TRBJ2-5|-|TRBV18|-
CASSPLGTSETQYF
TGTGCCAGCTCACCCTTGGGGACCTCGGAGACCCAGTACTTC
>TRBJ1-6|-|TRBV5-3|-
CARSSRQDSYNSPLHF
TGTGCCAGAAGCTCCCGACAGGACTCCTATAATTCACCCCTCCACTTT
>TRBJ2-7|-|TRBV6-5|TRBD2
CASSRGGSSYEQYF
TGTGCCAGCAGCCGCGGGGGTAGCTCCTACGAGCAGTACTTC
>TRBJ2-1|-|TRBV2|-
CASTMDVIEQFF
TGTGCCAGCACTATGGATGTCATTGAGCAGTTCTTC
>TRBJ1-1|few|TRBV2|TRBD1
CASLQGASLNTEAFF
TGTGCCAGCCTACAGGGGGCCTCCTTGAACACTGAAGCTTTCTTT
>TRBJ2-3|-|TRBV7-3|-
CASSWRGADTQYF
TGTGCCAGCAGCTGGAGAGGCGCAGATACGCAGTATTTT
>TRBJ2-2|once|TRBV11-3|-
CASSLGAGELFF
TGTGCCAGCAGCTTGGGCGCCGGGGAGCTGTTTTTT
>TRBJ2-2|-|TRBV18|-
CASSPREVSGANTGELFF
TGTGCCAGCTCACCACGGGAGGTTAGCGGAGCGAACACCGGGGAGCTGTTTTTT
>TRBJ2-3|-|TRBV7-6|TRBD2
CASSLGPSSGGATDTQYF
TGTGCCAGCAGCTTAGGTCCCTCTTCGGGAGGGGCAACAGATACGCAGTATTTT
>TRBJ2-7|-|TRBV7-2|-
CASSLANQPFYEQYF
TGTGCCAGCAGCTTAGCCAATCAACCATTTTACGAGCAGTACTTC